One sample yielded the 19 T cell receptor beta chains listed below, sequenced in a study of technical replicates of blood from a handful of donors. Profiled with immunoSEQ multiplex PCR; TCRdb holds only in-frame clones, not every one. Here the sample spans over 80,000 clones, 90% to 97% being singletons. Input material: T cells isolated from PBMCs. Receptor source: a human donor in good health.

The CDR3 loop reads CASSVDGGGLEPFF. DNA for the CDR3: TGTGCCAGCAGCGTAGACGGGGGGGGACTAGAACCGTTCTTC. The rearrangement links TRBV9 to TRBJ2-1; 8 nucleotides align to TRBD2. Per the germline V gene, CDR1 is SGDLS and CDR2 is YYNGEE. CDR3 length: 14 amino acids. J gave up 15 bases and V 0 bases, and 11 bases lay outside the gene matches. Complete variable domain (other parts from reference TRBV9 and TRBJ2-1): DSGVTQTPKHLITATGQRVTLRCSPRSGDLSVYWYQQSLDQGLQFLIQYYNGEERAKGNILERFSAQQFPDLHSELNLSSLELGDSALYFCASSVDGGGLEPFFGPGTRLTVL.

The V call is TRBV9, the J call TRBJ2-3; TRBD2 aligns across 9 bases. V lost 7 bases to trimming and J lost 2 bases; unmatched junction nucleotides: 8. The germline V gene has CDR1 SGDLS and CDR2 YYNGEE. The CDR3 contains 15 residues. This CDR3 is CASGLLAGATDTQYF. The CDR3 bases are TGTGCCAGCGGGCTGTTAGCGGGGGCCACAGATACGCAGTATTTT. Full variable domain (missing parts from reference TRBV9 and TRBJ2-3): DSGVTQTPKHLITATGQRVTLRCSPRSGDLSVYWYQQSLDQGLQFLIQYYNGEERAKGNILERFSAQQFPDLHSELNLSSLELGDSALYFCASGLLAGATDTQYFGPGTRLTVL.

This chain uses TRBV25-1 with TRBJ2-1, with TRBD1 identical over 9 bases. The trim removed 6 bases at V and 4 bases at J, leaving 7 bases unmatched. Per germline, CDR1 MGHDK and CDR2 SYGVNS. CDR3 size: 15 residues. CDR3 sequence reads: CASSFLGTGYNEQFF. The CDR3 nucleotides read TGTGCCAGCAGCTTCCTCGGGACAGGGTACAATGAGCAGTTCTTC. Full variable domain (remainder filled in from reference TRBV25-1 and TRBJ2-1): EADIYQTPRYLVIGTGKKITLECSQTMGHDKMYWYQQDPGMELHLIHYSYGVNSTEKGDLSSESTVSRIRTEHFPLTLESARPSHTSQYLCASSFLGTGYNEQFFGPGTRLTVL.

This clone occurred a few times. The rearrangement joins TRBV30 to TRBJ1-5, with TRBD1 matching over 9 bases. J lost 3 bases, V lost 2 bases, and 5 bases had no gene match. The length of the CDR3 is 15 residues. Per germline, CDR1 GTSNPN and CDR2 SVGIG (reference sequence). DNA for the CDR3: TGTGCCTGGAGTCACCGGGACAGGGACAATCAGCCCCAGCATTTT. As protein: CAWSHRDRDNQPQHF.

The CDR3 loop reads CSVEGGQTSGRAEFF. CDR3 DNA: TGCAGCGTTGAAGGGGGTCAGACTAGCGGGAGGGCCGAGTTCTTC. The rearrangement joins TRBV29-1 to TRBJ2-1, with 14 bases fitting TRBD2. This CDR3 is built from 15 residues. V gave up 1 base and J gave up 14 bases; unmatched junction bases: 10. The germline V gene has CDR1 SQVTM and CDR2 ANQGSEA.

J is TRBJ2-1 and V is TRBV28, with TRBD1 identical over 7 bases. The CDR3 spans 10 residues. Germline V gives CDR1 MDHEN, CDR2 SYDVKM. V lost 10 bases to trimming and J lost 12 bases; unmatched junction nucleotides: 6. The CDR3 loop is CAISRQGQFF. The CDR3 DNA reads as TGTGCCATCTCTAGACAGGGGCAGTTCTTC.

This clone was picked up one time. V and J are TRBV30 and TRBJ2-1; 8 bases align to TRBD2. Germline V gene sequence: CDR1 GTSNPN, CDR2 SVGIG (reference sequence). The CDR3 is 15 residues long. Trimming removed 0 bases from V and 7 bases from J; junction bases left unmatched: 8. CDR3 protein: CAWSVQLAVLNEQFF. The CDR3 region has the DNA TGTGCCTGGAGTGTACAACTAGCGGTTTTAAATGAGCAGTTCTTC.

The gene calls are TRBV30 and TRBJ2-1; D is possibly TRBD1 (5 bases). V lost 7 bases, J lost 0 bases, and 13 bases lay in between. Germline V CDR1 and CDR2: GTSNPN, SVGIG (reference sequence). This CDR3 contains 14 residues. DNA of the CDR3: TGTGCCTTCCTCGGACATAGCTCCTACAATGAGCAGTTCTTC. Residues: CAFLGHSSYNEQFF.

To note about this clone: Distinct nucleotide sequences in the sample also encode this CDR3. This rearrangement joins TRBV6-5 to TRBJ2-1, with TRBD2 matching over 9 bases. V was clipped by 0 bases and J by 7 bases; unmatched bases: 4. This CDR3 is built from 15 residues. CDR1 and CDR2 from the germline V gene are MNHEY and SVGAGI. The CDR3 is CASSYSGSGSNEQFF. The CDR3 DNA is TGTGCCAGCAGTTACTCCGGTAGCGGGAGTAATGAGCAGTTCTTC.

This clone was picked up a small number of times. This chain links TRBV30 with TRBJ1-1; D ambiguous. This CDR3 has 12 residues. CDR1 and CDR2 (germline): GTSNPN, SVGIG (reference sequence). Trimming removed 2 bases at V and 7 bases at J, with 11 bases between. The CDR3 protein is CAWSSQVVEAFF. The DNA of the CDR3 is TGTGCCTGGAGTAGCCAGGTTGTTGAAGCTTTCTTT.

The chain links TRBV27 to TRBJ2-1; possible D gene TRBD2, 6 bases. This CDR3 is built from 15 residues. The germline V gene has CDR1 MNHEY and CDR2 SMNVEV (reference sequence). V was cut by 3 bases and J by 4 bases, with 13 bases left in between. The CDR3 DNA reads TGTGCCAGCAGTTTGGAGGGAGAGGGATACAATGAGCAGTTCTTC. Translated, it gives CASSLEGEGYNEQFF.

V gene TRBV2 combines with J gene TRBJ1-1; 7 bases fit TRBD1. The CDR3 length is 14 residues. Germline assignment: CDR1 SNHLY and CDR2 FYNNEI. V was clipped by 6 bases and J by 5 bases; unmatched bases: 9. The CDR3 region has the DNA TGTGCCAGCAGGGATCACAGGGGTAGAACTGAAGCTTTCTTT. Amino acids: CASRDHRGRTEAFF.

The genes are TRBV4-1 and TRBJ2-7; TRBD1 agrees at 7 bases. From germline, CDR1 is MGHRA and CDR2 YSYEKL. The CDR3 runs to 14 residues. V gave up 1 base and J gave up 3 bases; unmatched junction bases: 3. The CDR3 region has the DNA TGCGCCAGCAGCCAAGTTGCAGGGGGCTACGAGCAGTACTTC. This gives the protein CASSQVAGGYEQYF.

The rearrangement uses TRBV25-1 and TRBJ2-1; 7 positions match TRBD1. Germline loops: CDR1 MGHDK, CDR2 SYGVNS. J was trimmed by 0 bases and V by 0 bases; bases with no gene match: 5. The CDR3 covers 17 residues. The CDR3 sequence is CASSEYRTGLSYNEQFF. CDR3 DNA sequence: TGTGCCAGCAGTGAATATAGGACAGGTCTCTCCTACAATGAGCAGTTCTTC.

This clone has just one count. The chain is built from TRBV7-2 and TRBJ2-5, with 13 bases that match TRBD2. CDR1 and CDR2 from the germline V gene are SGHTA and FQGNSA. V shed 5 bases and J 3 bases; nucleotides not matched to a gene: 12. This CDR3 comprises 18 residues. The DNA for the CDR3 is TGTGCCAGCAGCCCCCGACTAGCGGGAGGAGGACTCAAAGAGACCCAGTACTTC. Translation: CASSPRLAGGGLKETQYF.

The chain links TRBV5-8 to TRBJ2-5; 10 bases are shared with TRBD1. Germline assignment: CDR1 SGHTS and CDR2 YDEGEE. This CDR3 has 17 amino acids. V gave up 2 bases and J gave up 4 bases; unmatched junction bases: 11. The CDR3, as DNA: TGTGCCAGCAGCTTAAGGACAGGGGGGATGGTCGGAGAGACCCAGTACTTC. As protein: CASSLRTGGMVGETQYF.

The chain carries TRBV5-5 and TRBJ2-7; 11 bases match TRBD1. V shed 4 bases, J shed 3 bases, and the junction held 6 bases outside the gene matches. Germline loops: CDR1 SGHKS, CDR2 YYEKEE (reference sequence). This CDR3 has 15 amino acids. The CDR3 protein is CASSPGGTGGYEQYF. CDR3 in DNA: TGTGCCAGCAGCCCCGGCGGGACAGGGGGCTACGAGCAGTACTTC.

This clone was detected only once. This rearrangement joins TRBV30 to TRBJ2-3; 11 bases map to TRBD2. Germline lookup yields CDR1 GTSNPN and CDR2 SVGIG (reference sequence). V was clipped by 0 bases and J by 0 bases; unmatched bases: 8. The CDR3 spans 18 residues. CDR3 DNA sequence: TGTGCCTGGAGTGTAGGTTCTAGGACTAGCGGGAGCACAGATACGCAGTATTTT. Its translation: CAWSVGSRTSGSTDTQYF.

The chain joins TRBV7-6 to TRBJ2-2, with TRBD1 as a possible D gene (6 bases). CDR1 and CDR2 from the germline V gene are SGHVS and FNYEAQ. Deletions cut 3 bases from V and 4 bases from J, with 9 bases between. The CDR3 covers 14 residues. CDR3 loop: CASSLGAFTGELFF. The CDR3 region has the DNA TGTGCCAGCAGCTTGGGGGCCTTCACCGGGGAGCTGTTTTTT.